What follows are 21 T cell receptor beta chains derived from one specimen sequenced in a study of shared T cell receptors in the human thymus. Sequencing was performed with immunoSEQ multiplex PCR; in TCRdb, only in-frame clones are kept and a portion is missing. In the table there are 550,000 to 800,000 clones, 70% to 90% of which are singletons. These data were likewise used in another study, on human thymus T cells.

Sequences were obtained from thymocytes. The receptors come from a girl under three years old with a congenital heart defect.

V gene TRBV7-6 combines with J gene TRBJ2-7, with 7 bases aligning to TRBD1. The CDR3 consists of 16 residues. CDR1 is SGHVS and CDR2 is FNYEAQ in the germline V gene. The trim removed 5 bases at V and 3 bases at J, leaving 13 bases unmatched. CDR3 in amino acids: CASSRPGQVGDYEQYF. CDR3 bases: TGTGCCAGCAGCCGACCTGGACAGGTTGGGGACTACGAGCAGTACTTC.

This chain links TRBV10-1 with TRBJ1-2; tentatively, D is TRBD1 (6 bases). The CDR3 has 12 amino acids. Per germline, CDR1 WNHNN and CDR2 SYGVQD (reference sequence). Trimming removed 9 bases from V and 7 bases from J, with 15 bases in between. CDR3 region: CARRTERGGYTF. DNA of the CDR3: TGCGCCAGGCGGACAGAAAGAGGTGGCTACACCTTC.

This chain uses TRBV11-2 with TRBJ1-1; the D gene is possibly TRBD1 (5 bases). There are 14 residues in the CDR3. Between the trimmed V and J ends, which lost 5 bases and 5 bases, there was a span of 15 bases. The germline V gene encodes CDR1 SGHAT and CDR2 FQNNGV. CDR3 region: CASSLKVRETEAFF. CDR3 DNA: TGTGCCAGCAGCCTAAAAGTCAGGGAAACTGAAGCTTTCTTT.

The genes are TRBV5-8 and TRBJ1-5; D perhaps matches TRBD1 (5 bases). The germline V and J ends were trimmed by 0 bases and 2 bases, with 9 bases remaining between them. The CDR3 is 15 amino acids. Germline V gene sequence: CDR1 SGHTS, CDR2 YDEGEE. The CDR3 region is CASSLVRVGNQPQHF. DNA for the CDR3: TGTGCCAGCAGCTTGGTCAGGGTGGGCAATCAGCCCCAGCATTTT.

The chain combines TRBV9 with TRBJ1-1; no clear D gene. The CDR3 has 14 residues. Trimming removed 4 bases at V and 3 bases at J, with 13 bases between. Looked up from germline, CDR1 is SGDLS and CDR2 is YYNGEE. In DNA form, the CDR3 reads TGTGCCAGCAGCCCCGGGATGAGGGACACTGAAGCTTTCTTT. Translating gives CASSPGMRDTEAFF.

DNA of the CDR3: TGTGCCAGCAGCTTGGTAGGACCCCGCGGGACAGGGGGCTCCCAAGAGACCCAGTACTTC. Translation: CASSLVGPRGTGGSQETQYF. The chain recombines TRBV5-8 with TRBJ2-5; TRBD1 agrees at 12 bases. The CDR3 consists of 20 residues. Germline lookup yields CDR1 SGHTS and CDR2 YDEGEE. The V and J ends lost 0 bases and 1 base, in that order; junction bases with no gene match: 13.

This clone is a singleton in its sample. The genes are TRBV7-8 and TRBJ2-7; the match to TRBD2 covers 12 bases. The CDR3 spans 18 residues. With 1 base clipped from V and 0 bases from J, the junction kept 7 bases outside the gene matches. Germline V gives CDR1 SGHVS, CDR2 FQNEAQ. DNA for the CDR3: TGTGCCAGCAGCTTAGGGGTCACTAGCGGGGGGCCCTCCTACGAGCAGTACTTC. As protein: CASSLGVTSGGPSYEQYF. The whole variable domain, filled in from reference TRBV7-8 and TRBJ2-7, reads GAGVSQSPRYKVAKRGQDVALRCDPISGHVSLFWYQQALGQGPEFLTYFQNEAQLDKSGLPSDRFFAERPEGSVSTLKIQRTQQEDSAVYLCASSLGVTSGGPSYEQYFGPGTRLTVT.

The chain uses TRBV19 and TRBJ1-4; TRBD1 is a possible D gene (6 bases). Germline loops: CDR1 LNHDA, CDR2 SQIVND (reference sequence). The CDR3 covers 14 residues. Trimming stripped 7 bases from V and 6 bases from J, with 15 bases between. The CDR3: CASKSGTKDEKLFF. As DNA, the CDR3 is TGTGCCAGTAAGAGCGGGACAAAGGATGAAAAACTGTTTTTT.

This clone has only one observation. V and J are TRBV19 and TRBJ1-5; 7 positions agree with TRBD1. This CDR3 spans 14 amino acids. The junction had 6 bases not matched to a gene; V was cut back by 5 bases and J by 5 bases. CDR1 is LNHDA, CDR2 SQIVND, per germline (reference sequence). The CDR3 is CASSLGQADQPQHF. The CDR3 DNA reads as TGTGCCAGTAGTCTCGGACAGGCTGATCAGCCCCAGCATTTT.

J is TRBJ1-2 and V is TRBV7-7; tentatively, D is TRBD1 (6 bases). The ends were cut back, 1 base at V and 5 bases at J, with 11 bases in the middle. The CDR3 sequence is 14 residues long. Germline V gene lookup returns CDR1 SSHAT and CDR2 FNYEAQ (reference sequence). DNA of the CDR3: TGTGCCAGCAGCTTAGTGGGGGCCGATTATGGCTACACCTTC. Protein sequence: CASSLVGADYGYTF. The full variable domain, in which reference TRBV7-7 and TRBJ1-2 provide the parts outside the CDR3, is GAGVSQSPRYKVTKRGQDVTLRCDPISSHATLYWYQQALGQGPEFLTYFNYEAQPDKSGLPSDRFSAERPEGSISTLTIQRTEQRDSAMYRCASSLVGADYGYTFGSGTRLTVV.

The rearrangement joins TRBV12-5 to TRBJ2-1, with 14 bases matching TRBD2. Germline CDR1 reads LGHNT; CDR2 reads FRNRAP. The V gene end was trimmed by 1 base and the J gene end by 6 bases; junction bases not matched to a gene: 5. This CDR3 spans 17 amino acids. As DNA, the CDR3 is TGTGCTAGTGGTTTGGCCCGACTAGCGGGGGGGCCCAATGAGCAGTTCTTC. It encodes CASGLARLAGGPNEQFF. Complete variable domain (other parts from reference TRBV12-5 and TRBJ2-1): DARVTQTPRHKVTEMGQEVTMRCQPILGHNTVFWYRQTMMQGLELLAYFRNRAPLDDSGMPKDRFSAEMPDATLATLKIQPSEPRDSAVYFCASGLARLAGGPNEQFFGPGTRLTVL.

V and J are TRBV6-5 and TRBJ2-5; 9 bases line up with TRBD2. The CDR3 extends over 15 amino acids. Germline lookup yields CDR1 MNHEY and CDR2 SVGAGI. Trimming at V came to 4 bases and at J to 9 bases, leaving 12 bases not matched to a gene. In DNA, the CDR3 is TGTGCCAGCAGTTCGTCACTAGCGGGTCAAGTCCCCCAGTACTTC. It encodes CASSSSLAGQVPQYF.

The chain links TRBV14 to TRBJ1-2, with 10 bases aligning to TRBD1. The CDR3 sequence is 16 residues long. CDR1 and CDR2 (germline): SGHDN, FVKESK. After removal of 4 bases from V and 3 bases from J, the junction contained 8 bases not matched to a gene. CDR3 nucleotide sequence: TGTGCCAGCAGCCCCGGGACAGGGGTTAGGCACTATGGCTACACCTTC. This codes for CASSPGTGVRHYGYTF. Full variable domain (outside the CDR3, taken from reference TRBV14 and TRBJ1-2): EAGVTQFPSHSVIEKGQTVTLRCDPISGHDNLYWYRRVMGKEIKFLLHFVKESKQDESGMPNNRFLAERTGGTYSTLKVQPAELEDSGVYFCASSPGTGVRHYGYTFGSGTRLTVV.

J is TRBJ1-1 and V is TRBV2; 8 bases match TRBD1. There are 15 residues in the CDR3. Germline assignment: CDR1 SNHLY and CDR2 FYNNEI. V dropped 9 bases and J dropped 1; count of bases not matched to a gene: 10. CDR3 sequence reads: CARKTPRGPNTEAFF. The CDR3 bases are TGTGCCAGGAAAACACCCAGGGGGCCGAACACTGAAGCTTTCTTT. The full variable domain, with the rest looked up from reference TRBV2 and TRBJ1-1, is EPEVTQTPSHQVTQMGQEVILRCVPISNHLYFYWYRQILGQKVEFLVSFYNNEISEKSEIFDDQFSVERPDGSNFTLKIRSTKLEDSAMYFCARKTPRGPNTEAFFGQGTRLTVV.

The chain carries TRBV4-1 and TRBJ1-3; perhaps TRBD1 as D (5 bases). Trimming shortened V by 4 bases and J by 2 bases, and 18 bases separated the two germline ends. There are 17 residues in the CDR3. CDR1 is MGHRA and CDR2 is YSYEKL in the germline V gene. CDR3 protein: CASSPWGRGFTGNTIYF. CDR3 coding DNA: TGCGCCAGCAGCCCCTGGGGAAGGGGCTTCACTGGAAACACCATATATTTT.

The chain links TRBV7-8 to TRBJ2-1, with 7 bases lining up with TRBD2. The CDR3 loop spans 15 amino acids. Germline assignment: CDR1 SGHVS and CDR2 FQNEAQ. J was trimmed by 5 bases and V by 4 bases; bases with no gene match: 8. CDR3 nucleotide sequence: TGTGCCAGCAGCTCTGGGGAGGGAGGTCACAATGAGCAGTTCTTC. Translated, it gives CASSSGEGGHNEQFF.

The V call is TRBV6-1, the J call TRBJ1-5; D remains unclear. V was trimmed by 5 bases and J by 7 bases, leaving 9 bases between them. Germline values: CDR1 MNHNS, CDR2 SASEGT. This CDR3 region has 12 residues. The CDR3: CASSPRGQPQHF. The CDR3 DNA is TGTGCCAGCAGTCCTCGAGGGCAGCCCCAGCATTTT.

This chain connects TRBV5-1 to TRBJ2-7, with 11 bases fitting TRBD1. The germline V gene has CDR1 SGHRS and CDR2 YFSETQ. V was pared by 3 bases and J by 1 base, with 12 bases of the junction left unmatched. The length of the CDR3 is 18 residues. CDR3 amino acids: CASSSDRGRGPLSYEQYF. The CDR3 DNA is TGCGCCAGCAGCTCGGACAGGGGGCGCGGCCCTTTATCCTACGAGCAGTACTTC.

This rearrangement joins TRBV7-6 to TRBJ2-5; D is unresolved. From germline, CDR1 is SGHVS and CDR2 FNYEAQ. The CDR3 length is 17 residues. Between the trimmed V and J ends, which lost 5 bases and 1 base, there was a span of 20 bases. This CDR3 is CASSPVLVQARQETQYF. CDR3 coding DNA: TGTGCCAGCAGCCCCGTTCTCGTCCAGGCCCGCCAAGAGACCCAGTACTTC.

The chain uses TRBV18 and TRBJ1-5; D is uncertain. The CDR3 has 18 amino acids. The germline gives CDR1 KGHSH, CDR2 LQKENI. V lost 2 bases to trimming and J lost 0 bases, with 17 bases between them. In DNA form, the CDR3 reads TGTGCCAGCTCACCAGAGGGTCACGGCGGAGATAGCAATCAGCCCCAGCATTTT. Translated, it gives CASSPEGHGGDSNQPQHF. Using reference TRBV18 and TRBJ1-5 for the parts outside the CDR3, the full variable domain is NAGVMQNPRHLVRRRGQEARLRCSPMKGHSHVYWYRQLPEEGLKFMVYLQKENIIDESGMPKERFSAEFPKEGPSILRIQQVVRGDSAAYFCASSPEGHGGDSNQPQHFGDGTRLSIL.

CDR3 sequence reads: CASSLHAIGVEGYTF. DNA for the CDR3: TGCGCCAGCAGCTTGCACGCCATCGGAGTTGAGGGCTACACCTTC. The gene calls are TRBV5-1 and TRBJ1-2; D is ambiguous. Trimming removed 1 base at V and 8 bases at J, with 18 bases between. Germline CDR1 is SGHRS and CDR2 is YFSETQ. CDR3 length: 15 residues. Full variable domain (remainder filled in from reference TRBV5-1 and TRBJ1-2): KAGVTQTPRYLIKTRGQQVTLSCSPISGHRSVSWYQQTPGQGLQFLFEYFSETQRNKGNFPGRFSGRQFSNSRSEMNVSTLELGDSALYLCASSLHAIGVEGYTFGSGTRLTVV.